The rows below give T cell receptor beta chains drawn from one sample of a study of T cell responses to AZD1222 COVID-19 vaccine. The protocol was immunoSEQ multiplex PCR, while the TCRdb copy is restricted to in-frame clones and leaves out a portion. The sample has tens of thousands of clones, around nine tenths seen once. This material consisted of peripheral blood, taken on day 0 of MenACWY control vaccination. The origin of the receptors is an adult in good health. Each CDR3 is given without its conserved first and last residue.

15,TRBV4-1,ASSQGLPGQVNQPQH
13,TRBV2,ASSPSRGEVYGYT
12,TRBV27,ASSGIGGYYGYT
13,TRBV3-1/TRBV3-2,ASSPRGQNFYGYT
9,TRBV30,AWHRELKAF
11,TRBV10-1,ASSAQGASEQY
13,TRBV15,ATSRDRPANQPQH
12,TRBV5-1,ASSLRTAYYEQY
11,TRBV7-2,ASIPGRTGELF
13,TRBV7-3,ASSFSGTGHDTQY
10,TRBV11-2,AWGPSNTEAF
15,TRBV2,ASSESIPGGFGETQY
12,TRBV30,AWSSGGLNTEAF
14,TRBV19,ASSSERRLSYNEQF
12,TRBV18,ASSPTQALGGYT
12,TRBV5-4,ASSRDSSNYGYT
11,TRBV9,ASRLGRNYGYT
14,TRBV25-1,ASSEEQGLNTGELF
9,TRBV5-6,ASSVGDTIY
13,TRBV4-1,ASSTDRDRRSTQY
18,TRBV5-4,ASSFSWYRGVDYSNQPQH
12,TRBV18,ASSPGRANYGYT
13,TRBV5-1,ASSHDGGGANEQF
13,TRBV19,ASSSQGSPNEKLF
14,TRBV6-1,ASSEQPTGLGSGYT
13,TRBV4-1,ASSQMTVLNTEAF
13,TRBV28,ASSFRGPVDTEAF
14,TRBV5-6,ASSRYGTFPINEQF
13,TRBV29-1,SASLAGGNTDTQY
12,TRBV7-9,ASSLVDVGGEQF
13,TRBV29-1,SVEAMRIVDYGYT
14,TRBV9,ASSVAPSGGPYEQY
11,TRBV7-9,ASTTTGFGEQF
10,TRBV3-1/TRBV3-2,ASSKGPGELF
9,TRBV5-6,ASSADYGYT
13,TRBV20-1,SASALDRVGNTIY
12,TRBV7-3,ASSLGYSGNTIY
11,TRBV6-5,ASSRDRRYGYT
13,TRBV4-3,ASSQGSGRGHGYT
15,TRBV6-4,ASSDSPTSGGTDTQY
12,TRBV4-3,ASSQVQTGGTIY
12,TRBV28,ASSKRGGPTEAF
11,TRBV3-1/TRBV3-2,ATSDGSNYGYT
11,TRBV15,ATSGYRGYGYT
12,TRBV5-4,ASSLDRGLGGYT
15,TRBV6-1,ASSEAPQGATNEKLF
14,TRBV5-1,ASSLGPTSGEETQY
13,TRBV5-1,ASTEGRIETDTQY
11,TRBV7-8,ASSTGGRSPLH
11,TRBV12-3/TRBV12-4,ASSLDQGYEQY